This entry concerns a single T cell receptor (beta chain). Its antigen is as yet unknown. This sample was included in a study of post-analysis software for immune sequencing data. Study-wide findings and caveats: Five TRBV segments occurring more often in patients than controls included TRBV5-6, TRBV5-1 and TRBV20-1.

Each TCR beta cDNA library carried unique molecular identifiers. One entry per CDR3 protein results from TCRdb running MiXCR on the PCR reads. The sample records some 450,000 distinct CDR3 sequences, over 35% being singletons. Germline loops: CDR1 SGHRS, CDR2 YFSETQ. The CDR3 covers 14 residues. Material: blood. The receptor comes from a girl between 5 and 17 years old with multiple sclerosis. The chain has TRBV5-1 and TRBJ2-4; 10 nucleotides align to TRBD1. TRBJ2-7 explains the end of the DNA better; the J call may be wrong. CDR3 DNA sequence: TGCGCCAGCAGTCGAGGACAGGGGGAGTACGAGCAGTACTTC. Its protein is CASSRGQGEYEQYF.